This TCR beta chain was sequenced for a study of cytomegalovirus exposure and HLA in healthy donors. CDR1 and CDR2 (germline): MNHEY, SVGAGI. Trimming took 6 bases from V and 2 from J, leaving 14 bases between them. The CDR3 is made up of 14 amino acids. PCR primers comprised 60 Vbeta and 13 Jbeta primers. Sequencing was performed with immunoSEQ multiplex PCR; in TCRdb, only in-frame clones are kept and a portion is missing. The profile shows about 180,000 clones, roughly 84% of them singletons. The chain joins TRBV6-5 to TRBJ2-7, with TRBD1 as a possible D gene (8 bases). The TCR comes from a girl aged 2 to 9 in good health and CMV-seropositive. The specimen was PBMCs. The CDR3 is CASRTGAGAYEQYF. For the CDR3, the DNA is TGTGCCAGCAGGACAGGGGCGGGGGCCTACGAGCAGTACTTC.